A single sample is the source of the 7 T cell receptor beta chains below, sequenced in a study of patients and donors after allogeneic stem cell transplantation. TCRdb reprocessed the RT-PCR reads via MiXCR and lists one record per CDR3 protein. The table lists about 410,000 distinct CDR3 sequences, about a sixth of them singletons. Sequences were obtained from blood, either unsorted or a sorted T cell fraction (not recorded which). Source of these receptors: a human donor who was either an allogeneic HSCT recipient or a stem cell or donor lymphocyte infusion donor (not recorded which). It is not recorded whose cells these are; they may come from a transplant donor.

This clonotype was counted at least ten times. CDR3 region: CSALGRASNQPQHF. DNA of the CDR3: TGCAGTGCTCTCGGGAGGGCTAGCAATCAGCCCCAGCATTTT. The chain carries TRBV20-1 and TRBJ1-5; D not resolved. The CDR3 spans 14 residues. Trimming cost V 5 bases and J 0 bases, with 11 bases left between them. Looked up from germline, CDR1 is DFQATT and CDR2 is SNEGSKA (reference sequence).

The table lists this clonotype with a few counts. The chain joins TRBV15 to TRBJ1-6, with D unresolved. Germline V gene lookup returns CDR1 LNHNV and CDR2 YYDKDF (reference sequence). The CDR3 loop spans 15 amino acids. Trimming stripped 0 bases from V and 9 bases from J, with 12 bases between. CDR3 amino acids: CATSRDRGRASPLHF. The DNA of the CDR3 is TGTGCCACCAGCAGAGATCGAGGGCGGGCTTCACCCCTCCACTTT.

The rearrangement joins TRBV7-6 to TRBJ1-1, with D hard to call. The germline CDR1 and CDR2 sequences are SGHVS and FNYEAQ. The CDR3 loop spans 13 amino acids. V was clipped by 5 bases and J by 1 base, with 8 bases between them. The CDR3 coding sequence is TGTGCCAGCAGCACTACAAAGAACACTGAAGCTTTCTTT. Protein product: CASSTTKNTEAFF.

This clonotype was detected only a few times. CDR3 DNA: TGTGCCACCAGTGATCCTGACAGGGGTAATCAGCCCCAGCATTTT. This sequence encodes CATSDPDRGNQPQHF. The chain recombines TRBV24-1 with TRBJ1-5, with 8 bases that match TRBD1. This CDR3 has 15 residues. V lost 3 bases to trimming and J lost 4 bases; unmatched junction nucleotides: 4. Germline CDR1 reads KGHDR; CDR2 reads SFDVKD.

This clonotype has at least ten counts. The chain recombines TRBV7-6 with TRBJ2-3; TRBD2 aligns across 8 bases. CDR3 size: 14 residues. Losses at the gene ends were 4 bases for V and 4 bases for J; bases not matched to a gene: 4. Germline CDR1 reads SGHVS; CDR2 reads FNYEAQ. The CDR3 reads CASSSSGGPDTQYF. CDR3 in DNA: TGTGCCAGCAGCTCGAGCGGGGGTCCAGATACGCAGTATTTT.

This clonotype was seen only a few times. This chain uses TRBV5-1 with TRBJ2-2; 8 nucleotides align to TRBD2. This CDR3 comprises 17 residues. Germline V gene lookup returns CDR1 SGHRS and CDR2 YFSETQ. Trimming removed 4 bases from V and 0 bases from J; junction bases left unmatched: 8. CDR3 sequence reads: CASSPRGGGANTGELFF. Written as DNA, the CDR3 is TGCGCCAGCAGCCCCCGGGGGGGGGGCGCGAACACCGGGGAGCTGTTTTTT.

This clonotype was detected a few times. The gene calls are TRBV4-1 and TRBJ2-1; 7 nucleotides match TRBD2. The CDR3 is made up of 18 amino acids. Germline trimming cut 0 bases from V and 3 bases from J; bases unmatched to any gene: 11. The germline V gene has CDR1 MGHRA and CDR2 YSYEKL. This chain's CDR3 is CASSQDQIGLGIYNEQFF. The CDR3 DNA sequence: TGCGCCAGCAGCCAAGATCAAATTGGACTAGGGATCTACAATGAGCAGTTCTTC.